This TCR beta chain was sequenced during a study of cytomegalovirus exposure and HLA in healthy donors. Broader study findings: HLA alleles showed associations with 16,951 TCR beta sequences in a later analysis, at a 0.05 false discovery rate. It was reported in a later analysis that an Asian-associated ancestry cluster showed fewer N-insertions than the approximately 690-donor mean. Both high specificity and high sensitivity reportedly marked the classifier's diagnosis of cytomegalovirus status.

With respect to this clone: Its antigen remains unidentified.

13 Jbeta primers and 60 Vbeta primers were used for the PCR. Data came from immunoSEQ multiplex PCR; TCRdb stores just in-frame clones and leaves some out. The sample yields around 150,000 clones, roughly 81% seen once. The germline gives CDR1 SGHRS, CDR2 YFSETQ. Trimming removed 0 bases from V and 5 bases from J, with 15 bases in between. The CDR3 has 15 residues. The material sequenced was PBMCs. The source is a woman aged 45-60 years in good health and CMV-seronegative. The chain carries TRBV5-1 and TRBJ2-7, with D possibly matching TRBD1 (5 bases). Here the CDR3 reads CASSLESLGENEQYF. The CDR3 nucleotides read TGCGCCAGCAGCTTGGAATCATTAGGGGAAAACGAGCAGTACTTC.